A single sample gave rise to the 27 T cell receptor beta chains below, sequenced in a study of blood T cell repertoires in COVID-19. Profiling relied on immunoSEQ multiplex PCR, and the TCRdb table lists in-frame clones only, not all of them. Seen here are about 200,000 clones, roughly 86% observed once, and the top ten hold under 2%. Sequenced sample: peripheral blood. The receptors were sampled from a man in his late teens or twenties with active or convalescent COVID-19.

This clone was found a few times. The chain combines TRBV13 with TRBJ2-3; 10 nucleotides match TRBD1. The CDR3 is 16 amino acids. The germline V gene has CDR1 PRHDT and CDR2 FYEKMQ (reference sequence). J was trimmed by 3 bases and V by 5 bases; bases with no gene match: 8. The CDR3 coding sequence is TGTGCCAGCAGCCGTCGGGACAGGGGTGGGACAGATACGCAGTATTTT. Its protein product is CASSRRDRGGTDTQYF.

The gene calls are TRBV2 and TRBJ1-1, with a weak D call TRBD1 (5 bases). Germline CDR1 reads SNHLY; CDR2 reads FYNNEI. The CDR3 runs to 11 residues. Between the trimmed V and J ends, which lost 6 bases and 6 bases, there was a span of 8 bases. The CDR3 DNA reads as TGTGCCAGCAGCCTGACAGCTGAAGCTTTCTTT. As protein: CASSLTAEAFF.

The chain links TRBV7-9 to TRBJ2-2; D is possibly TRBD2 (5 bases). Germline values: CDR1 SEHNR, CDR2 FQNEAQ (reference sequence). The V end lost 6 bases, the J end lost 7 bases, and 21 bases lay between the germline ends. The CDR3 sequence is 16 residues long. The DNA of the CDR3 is TGTGCCAGCAGTTCGAAAGGCCCGATGAGGGTCGGGGAGCTGTTTTTT. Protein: CASSSKGPMRVGELFF.

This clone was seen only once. CDR3 nucleotides: TGCGCCAGCAGCTTGGCGACCGACAGGAAAATCTACGAGCAGTACTTC. This translates into CASSLATDRKIYEQYF. The gene calls are TRBV5-1 and TRBJ2-7; D may be TRBD1 (6 bases). The ends were cut back, 0 bases at V and 3 bases at J, with 16 bases in the middle. Germline loops: CDR1 SGHRS, CDR2 YFSETQ. This CDR3 is 16 amino acids long. Looking up the rest from reference TRBV5-1 and TRBJ2-7 gives the full variable domain: KAGVTQTPRYLIKTRGQQVTLSCSPISGHRSVSWYQQTPGQGLQFLFEYFSETQRNKGNFPGRFSGRQFSNSRSEMNVSTLELGDSALYLCASSLATDRKIYEQYFGPGTRLTVT.

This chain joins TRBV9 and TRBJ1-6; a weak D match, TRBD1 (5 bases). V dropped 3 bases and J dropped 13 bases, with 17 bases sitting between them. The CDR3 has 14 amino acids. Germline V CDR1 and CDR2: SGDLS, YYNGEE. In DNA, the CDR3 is TGTGCCAGCAGCGCCCAATTTCGGGGGTCGCCCCTCCACTTT. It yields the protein CASSAQFRGSPLHF.

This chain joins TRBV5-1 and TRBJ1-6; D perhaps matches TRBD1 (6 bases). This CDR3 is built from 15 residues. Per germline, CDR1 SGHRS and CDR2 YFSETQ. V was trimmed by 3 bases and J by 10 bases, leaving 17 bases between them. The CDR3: CASSSTGSVDSPLHF. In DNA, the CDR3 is TGCGCCAGCAGCTCCACAGGGTCGGTTGACTCACCCCTCCACTTT.

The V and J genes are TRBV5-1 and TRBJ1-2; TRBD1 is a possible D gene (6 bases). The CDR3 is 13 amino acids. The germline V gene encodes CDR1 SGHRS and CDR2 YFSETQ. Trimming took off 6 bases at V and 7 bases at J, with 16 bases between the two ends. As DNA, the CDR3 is TGCGCCAGCAACCTGGGGCAGGGGATTGGCTACACCTTC. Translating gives CASNLGQGIGYTF. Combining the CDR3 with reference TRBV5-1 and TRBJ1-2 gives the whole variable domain KAGVTQTPRYLIKTRGQQVTLSCSPISGHRSVSWYQQTPGQGLQFLFEYFSETQRNKGNFPGRFSGRQFSNSRSEMNVSTLELGDSALYLCASNLGQGIGYTFGSGTRLTVV.

The CDR3 region has the DNA TGTGCCAGCAGTCGACAGGGACTGAACACTGAAGCTTTCTTT. It specifies CASSRQGLNTEAFF. This chain uses TRBV7-3 with TRBJ1-1; TRBD1 aligns across 7 bases. After removal of 6 bases from V and 0 bases from J, the junction contained 4 bases not matched to a gene. Looked up from germline, CDR1 is SGHTA and CDR2 is FQGTGA. This CDR3 region has 14 residues.

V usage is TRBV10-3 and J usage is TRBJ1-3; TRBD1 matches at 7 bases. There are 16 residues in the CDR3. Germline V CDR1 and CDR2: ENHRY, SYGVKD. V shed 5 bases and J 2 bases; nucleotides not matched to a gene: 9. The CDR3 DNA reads TGTGCCATCAGTCCTGGGACAGAAGGAACTGGAAACACCATATATTTT. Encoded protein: CAISPGTEGTGNTIYF.

CDR3 bases: TGTGCCAGCAGCCCCGGACAGGGGGCGAGAAATTCACCCCTCCACTTT. It codes for CASSPGQGARNSPLHF. V gene TRBV5-4 combines with J gene TRBJ1-6, with TRBD1 matching 11 bases. The length of the CDR3 is 16 residues. In germline, CDR1 is SGHNT, CDR2 YYREEE (reference sequence). The V gene end was trimmed by 4 bases and the J gene end by 7 bases; junction bases not matched to a gene: 7.

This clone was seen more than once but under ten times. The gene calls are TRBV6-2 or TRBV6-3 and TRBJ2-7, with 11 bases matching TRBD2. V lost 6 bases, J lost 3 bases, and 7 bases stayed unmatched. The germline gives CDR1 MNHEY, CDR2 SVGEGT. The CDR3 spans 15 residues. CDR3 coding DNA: TGTGCCAGCAGCCTGAGACTAGCGGGACTCTACGAGCAGTACTTC. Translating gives CASSLRLAGLYEQYF.

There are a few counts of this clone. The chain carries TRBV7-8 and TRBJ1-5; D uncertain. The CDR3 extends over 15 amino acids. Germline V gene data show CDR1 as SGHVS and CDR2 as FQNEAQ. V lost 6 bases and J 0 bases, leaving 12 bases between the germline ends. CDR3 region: CASSTNIYSNQPQHF. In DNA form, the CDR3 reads TGTGCCAGCAGTACCAATATCTATAGCAATCAGCCCCAGCATTTT.

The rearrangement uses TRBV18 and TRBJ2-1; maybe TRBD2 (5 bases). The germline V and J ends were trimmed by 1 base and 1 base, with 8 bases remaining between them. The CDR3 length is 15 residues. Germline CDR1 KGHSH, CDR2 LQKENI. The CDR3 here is CASSPQRLSYNEQFF. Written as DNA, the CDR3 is TGTGCCAGCTCACCACAGCGGCTATCCTACAATGAGCAGTTCTTC.

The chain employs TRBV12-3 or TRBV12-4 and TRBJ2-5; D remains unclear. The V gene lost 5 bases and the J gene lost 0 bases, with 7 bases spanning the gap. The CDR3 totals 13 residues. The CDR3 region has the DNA TGTGCCAGCAGTCACAGTAACCAAGAGACCCAGTACTTC. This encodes CASSHSNQETQYF.

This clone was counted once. This CDR3 is CASSPQTSADTQYF. CDR3 bases: TGTGCCAGCAGCCCGCAGACTAGCGCCGATACGCAGTATTTT. The V call is TRBV5-4, the J call TRBJ2-3; TRBD2 matches 8 bases. V lost 4 bases to trimming and J lost 6 bases; unmatched junction nucleotides: 7. Germline V gene data show CDR1 as SGHNT and CDR2 as YYREEE (reference sequence). The CDR3 covers 14 residues.

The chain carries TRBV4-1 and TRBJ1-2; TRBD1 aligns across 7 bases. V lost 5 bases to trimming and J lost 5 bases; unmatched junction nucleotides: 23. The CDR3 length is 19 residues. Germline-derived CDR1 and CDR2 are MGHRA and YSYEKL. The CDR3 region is CASSGDGFLIQPGQYGYTF. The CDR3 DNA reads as TGCGCCAGCAGCGGTGACGGGTTCTTGATCCAACCGGGACAGTATGGCTACACCTTC.

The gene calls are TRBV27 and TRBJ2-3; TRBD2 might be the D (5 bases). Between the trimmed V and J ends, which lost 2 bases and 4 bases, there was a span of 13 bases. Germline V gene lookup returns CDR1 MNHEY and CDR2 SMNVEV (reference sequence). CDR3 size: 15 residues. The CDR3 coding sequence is TGTGCCAGCAGTTTAGAGGGTCACGTGGCAGATACGCAGTATTTT. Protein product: CASSLEGHVADTQYF.

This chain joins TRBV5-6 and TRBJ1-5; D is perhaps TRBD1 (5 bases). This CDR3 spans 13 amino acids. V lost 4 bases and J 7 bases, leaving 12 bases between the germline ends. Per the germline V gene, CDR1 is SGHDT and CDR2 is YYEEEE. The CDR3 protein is CASSLGGVQPQHF. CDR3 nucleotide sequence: TGTGCCAGCAGCCTGGGGGGGGTGCAGCCCCAGCATTTT.

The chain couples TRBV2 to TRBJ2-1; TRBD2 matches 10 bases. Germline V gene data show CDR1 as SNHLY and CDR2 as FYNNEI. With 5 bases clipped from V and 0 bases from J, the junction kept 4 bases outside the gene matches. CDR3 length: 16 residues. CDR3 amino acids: CASSISGRSSYNEQFF. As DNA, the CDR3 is TGTGCCAGCAGTATTAGCGGGAGGAGCTCCTACAATGAGCAGTTCTTC. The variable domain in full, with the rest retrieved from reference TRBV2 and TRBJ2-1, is EPEVTQTPSHQVTQMGQEVILRCVPISNHLYFYWYRQILGQKVEFLVSFYNNEISEKSEIFDDQFSVERPDGSNFTLKIRSTKLEDSAMYFCASSISGRSSYNEQFFGPGTRLTVL.

The CDR3 sequence: CAWSVLEGQGNSPLHF. CDR3 bases: TGTGCCTGGAGTGTACTAGAGGGACAGGGAAATTCACCCCTCCACTTT. The chain couples TRBV30 to TRBJ1-6; 9 bases line up with TRBD1. Per germline, CDR1 GTSNPN and CDR2 SVGIG (reference sequence). This CDR3 contains 16 residues. With 0 bases clipped from V and 7 bases from J, the junction kept 7 bases outside the gene matches.

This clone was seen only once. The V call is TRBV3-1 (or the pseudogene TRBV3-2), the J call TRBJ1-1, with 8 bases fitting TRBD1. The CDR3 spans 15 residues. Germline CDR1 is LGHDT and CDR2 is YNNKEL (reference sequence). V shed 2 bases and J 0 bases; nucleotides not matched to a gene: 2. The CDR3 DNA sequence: TGTGCCAGCAGCCAAAGGGACAGGATGAACACTGAAGCTTTCTTT. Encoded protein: CASSQRDRMNTEAFF.

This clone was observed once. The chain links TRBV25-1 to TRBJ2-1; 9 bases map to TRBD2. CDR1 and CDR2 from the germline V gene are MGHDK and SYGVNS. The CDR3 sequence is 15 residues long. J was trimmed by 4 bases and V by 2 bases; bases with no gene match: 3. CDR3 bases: TGTGCCAGCAGTGAAGCGGGAGGGGTTTACAATGAGCAGTTCTTC. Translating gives CASSEAGGVYNEQFF.

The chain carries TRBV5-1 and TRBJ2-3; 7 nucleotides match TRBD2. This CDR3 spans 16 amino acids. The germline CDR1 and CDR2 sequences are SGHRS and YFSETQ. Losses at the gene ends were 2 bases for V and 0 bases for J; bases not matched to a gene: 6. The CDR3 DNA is TGCGCCAGCAGCTTCGAAGGGCGGGAGAGCACAGATACGCAGTATTTT. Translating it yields CASSFEGRESTDTQYF.

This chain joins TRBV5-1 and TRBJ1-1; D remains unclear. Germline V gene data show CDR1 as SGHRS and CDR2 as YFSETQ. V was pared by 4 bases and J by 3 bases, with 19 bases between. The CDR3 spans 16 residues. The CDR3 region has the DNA TGCGCCAGCAGCCTTATTACCGGGGTTCGGGACACTGAAGCTTTCTTT. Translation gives CASSLITGVRDTEAFF.

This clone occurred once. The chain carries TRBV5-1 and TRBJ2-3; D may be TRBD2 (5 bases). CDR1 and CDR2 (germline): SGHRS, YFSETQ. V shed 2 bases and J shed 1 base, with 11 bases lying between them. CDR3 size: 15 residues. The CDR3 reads CASSFVGGRTDTQYF. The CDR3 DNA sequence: TGCGCCAGCAGCTTTGTAGGAGGCCGCACAGATACGCAGTATTTT.

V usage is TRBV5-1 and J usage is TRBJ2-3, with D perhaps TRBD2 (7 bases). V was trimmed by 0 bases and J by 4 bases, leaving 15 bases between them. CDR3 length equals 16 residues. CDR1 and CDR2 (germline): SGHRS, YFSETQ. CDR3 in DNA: TGCGCCAGCAGCTTGGATCAGGCGGGGGCGGCAGATACGCAGTATTTT. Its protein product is CASSLDQAGAADTQYF.

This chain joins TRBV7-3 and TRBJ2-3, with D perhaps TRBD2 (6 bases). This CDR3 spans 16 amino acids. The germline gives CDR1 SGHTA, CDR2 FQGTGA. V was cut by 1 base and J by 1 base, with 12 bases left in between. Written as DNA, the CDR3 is TGTGCCAGCAGCTTAAGTCGGGCTAGCGGCACAGATACGCAGTATTTT. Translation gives CASSLSRASGTDTQYF.